Below are 17 T cell receptor beta chains sequenced from a single sample in a study of beta chain features in type 1 diabetes. Overall study findings and caveats: Across all four CD4+ subsets, people with type 1 diabetes showed modestly shorter TCRB CDR3s.

These receptors have no known antigen. Expressed TCRB transcripts were sequenced because the isolated RNA had all been reverse transcribed beforehand. Measured with immunoSEQ multiplex PCR; TCRdb has only the in-frame clones, and not every one. The repertoire holds about 710,000 clones, roughly an eighth seen once, with approximately 0.042% in the top ten. The specimen sequenced was naive CD4+ T cells from blood. These receptor sequences come from a man younger than 35 with type 1 diabetes.

The chain links TRBV14 to TRBJ2-5, with a weak D call TRBD2 (5 bases). The CDR3 covers 13 residues. Per germline, CDR1 SGHDN and CDR2 FVKESK. The V and J ends lost 2 bases and 5 bases respectively, with 9 bases between them. The CDR3 region has the DNA TGTGCCAGCAGCCAAAGGGAGCGTGAGACCCAGTACTTC. It yields the protein CASSQRERETQYF.

This clone has only a few counts. The rearrangement links TRBV27 to TRBJ1-2; D gene uncertain. V was shortened by 8 bases and J by 3 bases, with 13 bases between the two germline ends. Germline CDR1 is MNHEY and CDR2 is SMNVEV (reference sequence). The CDR3 is made up of 13 amino acids. This chain's CDR3 is CASGPFPYYGYTF. The CDR3 DNA is TGTGCCAGCGGCCCGTTTCCTTACTATGGCTACACCTTC.

The rearrangement links TRBV6-5 to TRBJ2-7, with 9 bases lining up with TRBD2. The V gene's germline CDR1 is MNHEY and CDR2 SVGAGI. Unmatched junction bases numbered 13, after V lost 6 bases and J lost 7 bases. The CDR3 has 15 residues. CDR3 coding DNA: TGTGCCAGCAGCCTTAGCGGGGGCCTCGAGGATGAGCAGTACTTC. Translated: CASSLSGGLEDEQYF.

The chain employs TRBV6-1 and TRBJ2-6; maybe TRBD2 (5 bases). The CDR3 consists of 14 residues. CDR1 and CDR2 (germline): MNHNS, SASEGT. In DNA, the CDR3 is TGTGCAGGTCGAGCGGACTCCGGGGCCAACGTCCTGACTTTC. Its translation: CAGRADSGANVLTF.

CDR3 bases: TGTGCCAGCAGTCCCACAGGGTCCCCAAGCACAGATACGCAGTATTTT. It yields the protein CASSPTGSPSTDTQYF. The V gene is TRBV6-6, the J gene TRBJ2-3, with D tentatively TRBD1 (6 bases). This CDR3 comprises 16 residues. The V gene's germline CDR1 is MNHNY and CDR2 SVGAGI (reference sequence). V lost 5 bases and J 0 bases, leaving 15 bases between the germline ends.

This clone has only a few counts. The chain joins TRBV2 to TRBJ2-1; 9 nucleotides agree with TRBD1. The CDR3 runs 15 residues. J was trimmed by 9 bases and V by 6 bases; bases with no gene match: 12. In germline, CDR1 is SNHLY, CDR2 FYNNEI. CDR3 sequence (DNA): TGTGCCAGCAGAACGACAGGGGGAACAAGGGGTGAGCAGTTCTTC. This codes for CASRTTGGTRGEQFF.

This clone showed up just a few times. V and J are TRBV4-2 and TRBJ1-2, with 9 nucleotides matching TRBD1. This CDR3 is 15 amino acids long. Germline V gene data show CDR1 as LGHNA and CDR2 as YNFKEQ. J lost 1 base, V lost 3 bases, and 3 bases had no gene match. CDR3: CASSQDRGYNYGYTF. DNA of the CDR3: TGTGCCAGCAGCCAGGACAGGGGATATAACTATGGCTACACCTTC.

The rearrangement uses TRBV5-1 and TRBJ2-1, with a weak D call TRBD2 (6 bases). Germline CDR1 SGHRS, CDR2 YFSETQ. Trimming pared 1 base from V and 4 bases from J, leaving 9 bases between. The CDR3 totals 14 residues. The CDR3 here is CASSLNREYNEQFF. The CDR3 DNA reads TGCGCCAGCAGCTTGAACCGGGAGTACAATGAGCAGTTCTTC.

This rearrangement joins TRBV6-5 to TRBJ1-2, with D tentatively TRBD1 (5 bases). This CDR3 is 13 amino acids long. Trimming left V 3 bases short and J 8 bases short, with 13 bases between. The germline V gene has CDR1 MNHEY and CDR2 SVGAGI. The CDR3 DNA reads TGTGCCAGCAGTTATGGCGGAACAGGAGGCTACACCTTC. Protein sequence: CASSYGGTGGYTF.

This clone has a handful of counts. The V gene is TRBV7-2, the J gene TRBJ2-1, with TRBD2 identical over 11 bases. V shed 5 bases, J shed 6 bases, and the junction held 6 bases outside the gene matches. This CDR3 comprises 15 residues. CDR1 and CDR2 (germline): SGHTA, FQGNSA. As DNA, the CDR3 is TGTGCCAGCAGCAATAGCGGGGGGGCAGGCAATGAGCAGTTCTTC. It encodes CASSNSGGAGNEQFF.

This clone was counted only a few times. This CDR3 is also generated by other DNA sequences in the sample. The V gene is TRBV20-1, the J gene TRBJ1-1; D unresolved. Trimming shortened V by 3 bases and J by 6 bases, and 8 bases separated the two germline ends. The V gene's germline CDR1 is DFQATT and CDR2 SNEGSKA (reference sequence). The CDR3 spans 11 residues. As DNA, the CDR3 is TGCAGTGCTAGGACCGTCCCTGAAGCTTTCTTT. It codes for CSARTVPEAFF.

J is TRBJ1-2 and V is TRBV20-1, with D unclear. CDR3 length equals 11 residues. V lost 6 bases and J lost 8, with 13 bases in between. Germline lookup yields CDR1 DFQATT and CDR2 SNEGSKA (reference sequence). CDR3 amino acids: CSADHIGGYTF. The DNA of the CDR3 is TGCAGTGCGGACCATATAGGCGGCTACACCTTC.

This clone turned up a few times. The chain combines TRBV30 with TRBJ1-3, with D possibly being TRBD1 (6 bases). V dropped 4 bases and J dropped 1 base, with 14 bases sitting between them. This CDR3 region has 15 residues. Germline V gene data show CDR1 as GTSNPN and CDR2 as SVGIG (reference sequence). The CDR3 reads CAWTTPRGSGNTIYF. CDR3 coding DNA: TGTGCCTGGACTACCCCCAGGGGATCTGGAAACACCATATATTTT.

This clone was counted between two and nine times. V usage is TRBV18 and J usage is TRBJ2-7, with TRBD1 identical over 9 bases. The length of the CDR3 is 15 residues. Germline V gene data show CDR1 as KGHSH and CDR2 as LQKENI. The trim removed 3 bases at V and 5 bases at J, leaving 8 bases unmatched. Here the CDR3 reads CASSPPGQGPNEQYF. The CDR3 DNA sequence: TGTGCCAGCTCACCGCCGGGACAGGGCCCGAACGAGCAGTACTTC.

This clone was detected a few times. The chain has TRBV7-2 and TRBJ1-6, with TRBD1 as a possible D gene (6 bases). The V end lost 2 bases, the J end lost 8 bases, and 10 bases lay between the germline ends. Germline V gene lookup returns CDR1 SGHTA and CDR2 FQGNSA. This CDR3 contains 14 residues. The CDR3 DNA follows: TGTGCCAGCAGCTTACAGGGGCCTCATTCACCCCTCCACTTT. It codes for CASSLQGPHSPLHF.

The chain links TRBV7-3 to TRBJ1-5; D is unclear. Deletions cut 1 base from V and 5 bases from J, with 9 bases between. The CDR3 covers 14 residues. Per germline, CDR1 SGHTA and CDR2 FQGTGA. The CDR3 loop reads CASSLITAHQPQHF. The CDR3 coding sequence is TGTGCCAGCAGCTTAATTACGGCTCATCAGCCCCAGCATTTT.

The chain couples TRBV6-5 to TRBJ2-2; D perhaps matches TRBD2 (5 bases). Between the trimmed V and J ends, which lost 7 bases and 1 base, there was a span of 13 bases. CDR3 length: 15 residues. Germline-derived CDR1 and CDR2 are MNHEY and SVGAGI. The CDR3 sequence: CASTRGGLNTGELFF. For the CDR3, the DNA is TGTGCCAGCACTAGAGGCGGGTTGAACACCGGGGAGCTGTTTTTT.